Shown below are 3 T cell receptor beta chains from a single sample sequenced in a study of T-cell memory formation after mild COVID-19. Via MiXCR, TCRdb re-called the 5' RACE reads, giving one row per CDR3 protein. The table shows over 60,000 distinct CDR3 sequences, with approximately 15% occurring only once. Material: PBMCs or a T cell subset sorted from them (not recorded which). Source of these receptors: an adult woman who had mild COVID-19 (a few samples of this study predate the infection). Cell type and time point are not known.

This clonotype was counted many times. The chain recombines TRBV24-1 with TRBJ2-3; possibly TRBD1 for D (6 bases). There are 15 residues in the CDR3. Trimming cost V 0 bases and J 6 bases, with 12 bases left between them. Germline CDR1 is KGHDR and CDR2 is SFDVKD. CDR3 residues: CATSDLGTREDTQYF. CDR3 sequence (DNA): TGTGCCACCAGTGATTTGGGGACAAGGGAGGATACGCAGTATTTT.

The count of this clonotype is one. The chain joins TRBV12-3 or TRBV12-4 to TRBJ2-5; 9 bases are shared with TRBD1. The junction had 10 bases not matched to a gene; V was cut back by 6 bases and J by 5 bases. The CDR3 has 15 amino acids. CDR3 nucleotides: TGTGCCAGCAGCACGGGACAGGGAATATTGGAGACCCAGTACTTC. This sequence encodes CASSTGQGILETQYF.

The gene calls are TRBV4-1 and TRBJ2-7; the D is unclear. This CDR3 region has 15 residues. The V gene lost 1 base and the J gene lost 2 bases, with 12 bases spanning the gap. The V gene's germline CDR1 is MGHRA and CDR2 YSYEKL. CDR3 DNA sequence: TGCGCCAGCAGCCAAGGTGCAGCAATAACCTACGAGCAGTACTTC. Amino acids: CASSQGAAITYEQYF.